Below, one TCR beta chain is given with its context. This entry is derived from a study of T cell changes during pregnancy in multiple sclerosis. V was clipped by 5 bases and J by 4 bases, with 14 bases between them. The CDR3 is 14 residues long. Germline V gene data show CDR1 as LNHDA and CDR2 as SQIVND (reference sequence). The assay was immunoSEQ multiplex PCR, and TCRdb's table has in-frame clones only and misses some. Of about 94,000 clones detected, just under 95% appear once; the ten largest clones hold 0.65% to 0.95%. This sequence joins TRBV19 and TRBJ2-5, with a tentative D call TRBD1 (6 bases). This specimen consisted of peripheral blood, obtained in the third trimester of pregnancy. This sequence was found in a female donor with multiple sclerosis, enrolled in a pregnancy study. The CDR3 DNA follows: TGTGCCAGTAGTCTACCCCGAGGGGGAGAGACCCAGTACTTC. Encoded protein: CASSLPRGGETQYF.